This T cell receptor beta chain was profiled in a study of cytomegalovirus exposure and HLA in healthy donors. Study-wide findings and caveats: Most TCR beta V segments were productive about 90% or about 30% of the time in an earlier analysis.

Germline lookup yields CDR1 LGHNA and CDR2 YNFKEQ. The CDR3 sequence is 15 residues long. J lost 6 bases, V lost 0 bases, and 6 bases had no gene match. This clone occurred a few times. Its antigen is currently unknown. The PCR employed 60 Vbeta primers together with 13 Jbeta primers. Data came from immunoSEQ multiplex PCR; TCRdb stores just in-frame clones and leaves some out. The sample contains fewer than 200,000 clones, roughly 84% of which appear only once. The receptor was isolated from a male donor in good health and CMV-seronegative. The sample comprised PBMCs. The genes are TRBV4-2 and TRBJ2-7; TRBD2 matches at 9 bases. In DNA, the CDR3 is TGTGCCAGCAGCCAAGAGGGCGGGGGGGCCGCCGAGCAGTACTTC. Translation: CASSQEGGGAAEQYF.